The 18 T cell receptor beta chains listed next were all sequenced from one sample in a study of T cell changes during pregnancy in multiple sclerosis. Libraries were prepared by immunoSEQ multiplex PCR; TCRdb keeps only in-frame clonotypes and omits some of them. This table holds roughly 58,000 clones, 80% to 95% found once. Source: CD4+ T cells from peripheral blood mononuclear cells, taken after pregnancy. The receptors were gathered from a female donor in good health, enrolled as a control in a pregnancy study.

V and J are TRBV19 and TRBJ2-3; 7 positions agree with TRBD1. The CDR3 is 15 amino acids. V shed 6 bases, J shed 1 base, and the junction held 7 bases outside the gene matches. Germline CDR1 is LNHDA and CDR2 is SQIVND (reference sequence). CDR3 protein: CASSPRGTGTDTQYF. The CDR3 DNA is TGTGCCAGTAGCCCCAGGGGGACCGGCACAGATACGCAGTATTTT.

The V and J genes are TRBV5-1 and TRBJ2-1, with TRBD1 identical over 8 bases. Germline assignment: CDR1 SGHRS and CDR2 YFSETQ. The CDR3 extends over 16 amino acids. V was pared by 7 bases and J by 2 bases, with 11 bases of the junction left unmatched. The CDR3 sequence: CASCYTQGATYNEQFF. The CDR3 DNA reads TGCGCCAGCTGTTATACTCAGGGGGCCACCTACAATGAGCAGTTCTTC. The whole variable domain, filled in from reference TRBV5-1 and TRBJ2-1, reads KAGVTQTPRYLIKTRGQQVTLSCSPISGHRSVSWYQQTPGQGLQFLFEYFSETQRNKGNFPGRFSGRQFSNSRSEMNVSTLELGDSALYLCASCYTQGATYNEQFFGPGTRLTVL.

This clone appeared a single time. This chain connects TRBV2 to TRBJ2-3, with a weak D call TRBD1 (6 bases). Germline V gives CDR1 SNHLY, CDR2 FYNNEI. V lost 6 bases to trimming and J lost 7 bases, with 17 bases between them. This CDR3 is 14 amino acids long. CDR3 DNA sequence: TGTGCCAGCAGAACCGGGACATCCATACATACGCAGTATTTT. Its translation: CASRTGTSIHTQYF.

The chain joins TRBV15 to TRBJ1-4; D unclear. The CDR3 extends over 17 amino acids. V dropped 0 bases and J dropped 8 bases, with 19 bases sitting between them. Germline assignment: CDR1 LNHNV and CDR2 YYDKDF (reference sequence). The CDR3 DNA is TGTGCCACCAGCAGAGATTTGGTCGGCGGTTTAAGGGAAAAACTGTTTTTT. It translates to CATSRDLVGGLREKLFF.

This sequence joins TRBV4-1 and TRBJ1-2; a possible D gene is TRBD1 (5 bases). Germline V gene lookup returns CDR1 MGHRA and CDR2 YSYEKL. Trimming removed 1 base at V and 4 bases at J, with 13 bases between. The CDR3 consists of 15 residues. The CDR3 DNA reads as TGCGCCAGCAGCCAAGCCGAGACAGCTGGCTATGGCTACACCTTC. This translates into CASSQAETAGYGYTF.

The chain joins TRBV18 to TRBJ1-5; maybe TRBD1 (5 bases). The length of the CDR3 is 15 residues. The germline V and J ends were trimmed by 2 bases and 2 bases, with 10 bases remaining between them. CDR1 and CDR2 (germline): KGHSH, LQKENI. The chain's CDR3 is CASSPDSTGNQPQHF. CDR3 DNA: TGTGCCAGCTCACCAGACAGCACGGGCAATCAGCCCCAGCATTTT.

The chain combines TRBV25-1 with TRBJ1-1; TRBD1 is a possible D gene (5 bases). V was clipped by 5 bases and J by 6 bases, with 25 bases between them. The CDR3 has 17 residues. The germline V gene has CDR1 MGHDK and CDR2 SYGVNS. The CDR3, as DNA: TGTGCCAGCAGTCCGAAGGCGGGGCGGGCCCGGTTCGCTGAAGCTTTCTTT. Translated, it gives CASSPKAGRARFAEAFF.

CDR3: CASSFPGTGNTEAFF. The CDR3, as DNA: TGTGCCAGCAGTTTCCCCGGGACAGGCAACACTGAAGCTTTCTTT. J is TRBJ1-1 and V is TRBV28; TRBD1 matches at 8 bases. J lost 2 bases, V lost 3 bases, and 5 bases had no gene match. Germline values: CDR1 MDHEN, CDR2 SYDVKM. The CDR3 totals 15 residues.

This chain links TRBV7-6 with TRBJ2-5; 11 bases are shared with TRBD2. Germline CDR1 SGHVS, CDR2 FNYEAQ. V was pared by 3 bases and J by 1 base, with 4 bases of the junction left unmatched. This CDR3 is built from 16 residues. The CDR3 nucleotides are TGTGCCAGCAGCTTGCGACTAGCGGGGACCCAAGAGACCCAGTACTTC. Amino acid sequence: CASSLRLAGTQETQYF.

A note on this clone: An end of the junction does not agree with germline; a read error may underlie this. This chain uses TRBV10-3 with TRBJ1-3; TRBD1 aligns across 7 bases. The CDR3 length is 15 residues. Germline lookup yields CDR1 ENHRY and CDR2 SYGVKD. CDR3 sequence reads: CATSPGQSSGNTIYF. The CDR3 coding sequence is TGTGCCACCAGTCCGGGACAGAGCTCTGGAAACACCATATATTTT.

The rearrangement links TRBV5-1 to TRBJ1-5; 12 bases match TRBD1. The ends lost 3 bases at V and 0 bases at J; junction bases unmatched: 7. Germline CDR1 and CDR2: SGHRS and YFSETQ. The CDR3 has 18 residues. DNA of the CDR3: TGCGCCAGCAGCTCGGGACAGGGGGCCTCCTATAGCAATCAGCCCCAGCATTTT. Amino acid sequence: CASSSGQGASYSNQPQHF.

This clone was detected only once. In DNA form, the CDR3 reads TGCGCCAGCAGCAACAGACAGGAAAGCCATGGCTACACCTTC. It yields the protein CASSNRQESHGYTF. The V call is TRBV4-3, the J call TRBJ1-2; D is possibly TRBD1 (6 bases). This CDR3 has 14 residues. V lost 5 bases and J lost 6, with 16 bases in between. CDR1 is LGHNA, CDR2 YSLEER, per germline.

V usage is TRBV28 and J usage is TRBJ1-2, with D hard to call. CDR1 is MDHEN and CDR2 is SYDVKM in the germline V gene. V lost 7 bases to trimming and J lost 6 bases, with 15 bases between them. The CDR3 sequence is 13 residues long. The CDR3 bases are TGTGCCAGCACCCCGGGGAACGGTCATGGCTACACCTTC. Translating gives CASTPGNGHGYTF.

The CDR3 here is CASSLMDRGRNSPLHF. Here the CDR3 DNA reads TGCGCCAGCAGCTTGATGGACAGGGGGCGGAATTCACCCCTCCACTTT. V and J are TRBV5-1 and TRBJ1-6; the match to TRBD1 covers 11 bases. CDR3 size: 16 residues. Germline trimming cut 1 base from V and 7 bases from J; bases unmatched to any gene: 4. Germline V gives CDR1 SGHRS, CDR2 YFSETQ.

The V and J genes are TRBV6-6 and TRBJ2-7; the match to TRBD1 covers 7 bases. The CDR3 covers 16 residues. The ends lost 2 bases at V and 6 bases at J; junction bases unmatched: 13. Germline assignment: CDR1 MNHNY and CDR2 SVGAGI (reference sequence). CDR3 coding DNA: TGTGCCAGCAGTTACCCGGACAGGAAGCAATCATTCGAGCAGTACTTC. Amino acids: CASSYPDRKQSFEQYF.

The V call is TRBV6-5, the J call TRBJ1-2; D gene unclear. From germline, CDR1 is MNHEY and CDR2 SVGAGI. This CDR3 has 13 residues. V was trimmed by 1 base and J by 3 bases, leaving 6 bases between them. The CDR3 is CASSYLSDYGYTF. In nucleotides, the CDR3 is TGTGCCAGCAGTTACTTATCGGACTATGGCTACACCTTC.

The chain uses TRBV10-3 and TRBJ2-1; 9 positions match TRBD2. CDR3 length: 14 amino acids. Germline CDR1 reads ENHRY; CDR2 reads SYGVKD. J was trimmed by 6 bases and V by 3 bases; bases with no gene match: 3. CDR3 coding DNA: TGTGCCATCAGTGAAGGACTAGCGTCCAATGAGCAGTTCTTC. This codes for CAISEGLASNEQFF.

V is TRBV11-2 and J is TRBJ2-7, with 9 positions matching TRBD1. J lost 5 bases, V lost 6 bases, and 11 bases had no gene match. This CDR3 spans 15 amino acids. From germline, CDR1 is SGHAT and CDR2 FQNNGV. CDR3: CASSITMTGGNEQYF. The CDR3, as DNA: TGTGCCAGCAGTATCACGATGACAGGGGGAAACGAGCAGTACTTC.